A single sample is the source of the 14 T cell receptor beta chains below, sequenced in a study of blood T cell repertoires in COVID-19. Here immunoSEQ multiplex PCR was the method, and the copy in TCRdb shows in-frame clones only, minus some. Of some 200,000 clones listed, roughly nine tenths are singletons. Sequencing was performed on PBMCs or T cells enriched from blood (not recorded which). Receptors originate from a woman in her twenties or thirties who had recovered from COVID-19.

A word on this clone: An end of the junction does not agree with germline; a read error may underlie this. This chain joins TRBV6-2 or TRBV6-3 and TRBJ2-7, with 9 bases fitting TRBD2. Germline CDR1 is MNHEY and CDR2 is SVGEGT. CDR3 size: 15 residues. CDR3 amino acids: CASSRSGLASDEQYF. CDR3 DNA sequence: TGTGCCAGCAGTCGGTCGGGACTAGCCTCCGACGAGCAGTACTTC.

The chain carries TRBV5-1 and TRBJ2-2, with D unresolved. CDR1 SGHRS and CDR2 YFSETQ come from the germline V gene. V lost 0 bases, J lost 6 bases, and 15 bases lay in between. The CDR3 has 16 residues. CDR3 nucleotides: TGCGCCAGCAGCTTGGATCGCGCGAGTTCGGCCGGGGAGCTGTTTTTT. Residues: CASSLDRASSAGELFF.

This clone was observed once. This chain joins TRBV19 and TRBJ2-7, with D possibly TRBD1 on 7 matching bases. The germline V gene has CDR1 LNHDA and CDR2 SQIVND (reference sequence). There are 15 residues in the CDR3. Trimming left V 4 bases short and J 1 base short, with 14 bases between. As DNA, the CDR3 is TGTGCCAGTAGTAGCAGGGGGGAGGAGTCCTACGAGCAGTACTTC. Amino acid sequence: CASSSRGEESYEQYF.

The chain carries TRBV24-1 and TRBJ1-1; D call uncertain. Germline CDR1 KGHDR, CDR2 SFDVKD. V was shortened by 3 bases and J by 3 bases, with 13 bases between the two germline ends. The CDR3 spans 15 residues. CDR3 in DNA: TGTGCCACCAGTGATAGTTCCTGGGGAGACACTGAAGCTTTCTTT. Protein sequence: CATSDSSWGDTEAFF.

This clone turned up a few times. The gene calls are TRBV4-2 and TRBJ1-2; D might be TRBD1 (5 bases). Trimming left V 0 bases short and J 0 bases short, with 11 bases between. This CDR3 has 16 residues. Germline V gene lookup returns CDR1 LGHNA and CDR2 YNFKEQ. The CDR3 DNA reads TGTGCCAGCAGCCAAGATCCTACAGGACCTAACTATGGCTACACCTTC. This sequence encodes CASSQDPTGPNYGYTF.

V and J are TRBV11-2 and TRBJ1-1; no firm D call. Trimming cost V 1 base and J 0 bases, with 6 bases left between them. CDR1 and CDR2 (germline): SGHAT, FQNNGV. The CDR3 length is 14 residues. The CDR3: CASSLGRLNTEAFF. CDR3 nucleotides: TGTGCCAGCAGCTTAGGCAGGCTGAACACTGAAGCTTTCTTT.

The gene calls are TRBV11-3 and TRBJ1-1; no clear D gene. This CDR3 comprises 11 residues. The ends were cut back, 2 bases at V and 7 bases at J, with 5 bases in the middle. Germline lookup yields CDR1 SGHNT and CDR2 YENEEA. The CDR3 sequence: CASSLSLEAFF. In nucleotides, the CDR3 is TGTGCCAGCAGCTTAAGCCTTGAAGCTTTCTTT.

The chain recombines TRBV12-3 or TRBV12-4 with TRBJ2-4; D is uncertain. Trimming took 6 bases from V and 7 from J, leaving 13 bases between them. CDR3 length: 13 amino acids. CDR3 sequence (DNA): TGTGCCAGCAGCCGTATCCTTGGCAACATTCAGTACTTC. Encoded protein: CASSRILGNIQYF.

The gene calls are TRBV3-1 (or the pseudogene TRBV3-2) and TRBJ1-5, with a possible D match to TRBD1 (6 bases). The CDR3 contains 16 residues. V lost 0 bases, J lost 4 bases, and 13 bases lay in between. Germline assignment: CDR1 LGHDT and CDR2 YNNKEL (reference sequence). The CDR3 protein is CASSQDSKGGNQPQHF. The CDR3, as DNA: TGTGCCAGCAGCCAAGATAGCAAAGGGGGAAATCAGCCCCAGCATTTT.

The chain links TRBV25-1 to TRBJ1-1, with 10 bases fitting TRBD1. The CDR3 has 15 amino acids. Germline values: CDR1 MGHDK, CDR2 SYGVNS. J gave up 1 base and V 5 bases, and 4 bases lay outside the gene matches. The CDR3 here is CASSPRTGGNTEAFF. The DNA of the CDR3 is TGTGCCAGCAGTCCCCGGACAGGGGGGAACACTGAAGCTTTCTTT.

The V and J genes are TRBV29-1 and TRBJ2-1; perhaps TRBD2 as D (6 bases). V was clipped by 4 bases and J by 2 bases, with 9 bases between them. This CDR3 comprises 13 residues. Germline V gives CDR1 SQVTM, CDR2 ANQGSEA. The CDR3 nucleotides read TGCAGCGTTGTGGGGGGACCCTACAATGAGCAGTTCTTC. Protein: CSVVGGPYNEQFF.

The CDR3 spells CASSQAPVSNQPQHF. Here the CDR3 DNA reads TGTGCCAGCAGCCAAGCCCCGGTTAGCAATCAGCCCCAGCATTTT. The rearrangement uses TRBV3-1 (or the pseudogene TRBV3-2) and TRBJ1-5; D remains ambiguous. CDR1 is LGHDT, CDR2 YNNKEL, per germline (reference sequence). Trimming left V 1 base short and J 0 bases short, with 7 bases between. CDR3 length: 15 residues.

This clone was detected only a few times. The chain uses TRBV5-6 and TRBJ1-3; 12 bases are a match to TRBD1. CDR3 length equals 15 residues. Germline-derived CDR1 and CDR2 are SGHDT and YYEEEE. The J segment lost 9 bases and the V segment lost 0 bases, leaving 4 bases of the junction unmatched. The CDR3 loop is CASSLGGQGATTIYF. The CDR3, as DNA: TGTGCCAGCAGCTTGGGGGGACAGGGGGCCACCACCATATATTTT.

The chain uses TRBV2 and TRBJ1-3, with D hard to call. Per germline, CDR1 SNHLY and CDR2 FYNNEI. Trimming removed 4 bases at V and 0 bases at J, with 13 bases between. The CDR3 runs 16 residues. The CDR3 coding sequence is TGTGCCAGCAGTGTAATACAGCTGATCTCTGGAAACACCATATATTTT. Amino acids: CASSVIQLISGNTIYF.